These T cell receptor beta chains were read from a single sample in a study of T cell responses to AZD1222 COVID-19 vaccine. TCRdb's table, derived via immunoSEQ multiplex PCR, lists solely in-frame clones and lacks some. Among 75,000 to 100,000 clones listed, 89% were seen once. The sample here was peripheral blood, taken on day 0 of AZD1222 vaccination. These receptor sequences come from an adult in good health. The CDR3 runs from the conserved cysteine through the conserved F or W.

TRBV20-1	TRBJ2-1	CSARDNEQFF
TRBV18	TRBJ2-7	CASSPVSGSMTYEQYF
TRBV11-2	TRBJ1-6	CASSSSGGKFNSPLHF
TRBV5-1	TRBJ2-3	CASSLAYDYTDTQYF
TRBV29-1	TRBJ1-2	CSVHRQDDGYTF
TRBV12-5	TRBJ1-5	CASAPLFGTFIQPQHF
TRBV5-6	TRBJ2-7	CASSLARLYEQYF
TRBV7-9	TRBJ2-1	CASSLGSGGINEQFF
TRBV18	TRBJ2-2	CASQILGTGELFF
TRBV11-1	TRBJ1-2	CASSPLSRGYGYTF
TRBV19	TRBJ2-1	CASSNSGSSYNEQFF
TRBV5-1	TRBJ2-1	CASSFGRDNEQFF
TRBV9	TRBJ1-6	CASSESSYNSPLHF
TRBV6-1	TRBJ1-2	CASSEAVSSYGYTF
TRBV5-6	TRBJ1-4	CASSLDATNEKLFF
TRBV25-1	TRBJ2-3	CASSGTMDSGRANTQYF
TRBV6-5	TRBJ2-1	CASSHRTFRNEQFF
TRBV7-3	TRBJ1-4	CASSLGASPNEKLFF
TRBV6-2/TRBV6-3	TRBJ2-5	CASSSGTQYF
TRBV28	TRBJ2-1	CASRISGYSYNEQFF
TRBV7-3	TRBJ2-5	CASSLRREETQYF
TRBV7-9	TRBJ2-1	CASSSAGNEFF
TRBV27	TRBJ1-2	CASSLLSHSRTGDYGYTF
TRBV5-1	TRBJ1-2	CASSLEGGVWSNYGYTF
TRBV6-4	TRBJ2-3	CASSDSVSGDTDTQYF
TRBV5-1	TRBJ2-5	CASRLAGGPAETQYF
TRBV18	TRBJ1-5	CASSPTGVTSGQPQHF
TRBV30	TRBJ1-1	CAWTRQGGWTTEAFF
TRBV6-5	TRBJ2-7	CASRNSGRPYEQYF
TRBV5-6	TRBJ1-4	CASSLGQGGEKLFF
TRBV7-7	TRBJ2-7	CASSPLGDSSYEQYF
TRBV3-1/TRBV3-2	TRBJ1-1	CASSPDRAVSVAFF
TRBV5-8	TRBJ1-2	CASSLIGYGYTF
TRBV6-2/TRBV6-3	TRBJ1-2	CASSYQRYGYTF
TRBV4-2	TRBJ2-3	CASSRSAGDTDTQYF
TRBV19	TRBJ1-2	CASSIETANYGYTF
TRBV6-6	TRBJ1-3	CASSPQGAYGNTIYF
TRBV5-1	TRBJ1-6	CASSLGPGLDSPLHF
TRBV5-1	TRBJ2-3	CASRRRDLSDTQYF
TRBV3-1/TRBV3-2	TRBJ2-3	CASSPRGLATDTQYF
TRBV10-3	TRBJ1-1	CAISGAGVLNTEAFF
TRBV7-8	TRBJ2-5	CASSLAPGDQETQYF
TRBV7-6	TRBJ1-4	CASSPGTGTNEKLFF